Detailed here is one TCR beta chain. Its cognate antigen has yet to be identified. Base-call qualities are not available, and no considerably larger clone is one nucleotide away. CDR1 PRHDT and CDR2 FYEKMQ are derived from the germline V gene (reference sequence). V loses 5 bases at its end and J loses 7 bases; junction bases beyond the gene matches: 3. There are 12 amino acids in the CDR3, from cysteine to phenylalanine inclusive. The CDR3 DNA has 36 bases and is translated from base 1. This sample was taken from a study of OX40 agonist ivuxolimab in advanced cancers. The study in broad terms: Ivuxolimab, which targeted the costimulatory receptor OX40 (CD134), was an agonistic, fully human IgG2 monoclonal antibody. Prior anti-PD-1, anti-PD-L1 or anti-CTLA-4 therapy was permitted, and checkpoint inhibitors had been received by about 44% of dose-escalation patients. The purpose of peripheral TCRbeta sequencing was to test whether ivuxolimab changed TCR sequence diversity and led to clonal T-cell expansion. A male proportion of roughly 80% and a mean age of 60 years, ranging from roughly 20 to 80, were recorded for the dose-escalation cohort. Of the approximately 50 patients in dose escalation, about 20 had hepatocellular carcinoma, about 15 had melanoma, 9 had renal cell carcinoma and 9 had head and neck cancer. Partial responses occurred in three dose-escalation patients: two with cutaneous melanoma and one with hepatocellular carcinoma. The paper describes the monotherapy dose-escalation part (N = 52 patients) of the phase I trial of ivuxolimab. Intravenous ivuxolimab was administered to patients every 2 weeks at six dose levels: 0.01, 0.1, 0.3, 1.5, 3 and 10 mg/kg.

The trial excluded patients who had a history of autoimmune disease or were on systemic immunosuppression. In every dose cohort, peripheral blood was drawn for TCR sequencing at baseline, cycle 4 day 1, and cycle 7 day 1. Samples came from an open-label, multicenter, first-in-human phase I dose-escalation trial of ivuxolimab. Adults with locally advanced or metastatic melanoma, renal cell, hepatocellular, or head and neck squamous cell carcinoma were enrolled in the trial. Before TCR sequencing, CD4+ T cells and CD8+ T cells were sorted from peripheral blood as separate populations. Overall results and qualifications from the work: Low levels of normalized T-cell clonal expansion were also seen in some patients who did not respond. In the 0.1-3.0 mg/kg groups, partial responders had among the lowest normalized peripheral clonal expansion, particularly in CD8+ T cells. The antigen specificity of the clonally expanded peripheral T cells was not determined. At doses of 0.1 to 3.0 mg/kg, clonal expansion of both CD4+ and CD8+ blood T cells was observed from baseline to week 6. On average, CD8+ T cells showed more expanded clones than CD4+ T cells after ivuxolimab.

To sequence the TCRbeta CDR3 region, genomic DNA was isolated from the sorted cells. The immunoSEQ Assay was used to sequence the TCRbeta CDR3 regions. TCRdb carries this immuneACCESS record with in-frame sequences only. Its versions omit some clonotypes, under half of them owing to an unresolved V gene in the studies checked, with the rest unexplained. The sample profile shows roughly 60,000 clones; 85% of them were found once. The ten largest clones add up to 4% of the sample. Sequencing was performed on CD4+ or CD8+ T cells sorted from blood, taken in a trial of the OX40 agonist ivuxolimab. The sequence was collected from an adult with an advanced solid tumor such as melanoma, head and neck, liver or kidney cancer. Recombination linked TRBV13 to TRBJ1-1; the junction holds 8 bases that match TRBD1. The bases read TGTGCCAGCAGCCGTACAGGGGGTGAAGCTTTCTTT. This sequence encodes CASSRTGGEAFF.